This record covers a single T cell receptor beta chain. Its matching antigen is unknown. Germline V gene lookup returns CDR1 MDHEN and CDR2 SYDVKM. The CDR3 covers 15 residues. V lost 7 bases to trimming and J lost 4 bases; unmatched junction nucleotides: 8. The data stem from a study of cytomegalovirus exposure and HLA in healthy donors. The donors were in the approximately 120-subject validation cohort; that cohort was separate from the approximately 670-subject first cohort. Measured with immunoSEQ multiplex PCR; TCRdb has only the in-frame clones, and not every one. This sample has approximately 100,000 clones, with 88% found just once. The study, taken as a whole, reports: The study listed some 160 cytomegalovirus-associated TCR beta chains. First-cohort TCR clusters were later found to tend to co-occur in the approximately 110 validation repertoires.

The source of this sequence is a woman aged 18-29 years in good health and CMV-seronegative. The chain carries TRBV28 and TRBJ1-4; 8 bases are shared with TRBD1. Sequencing was performed on PBMCs. In DNA, the CDR3 is TGTGCCAGCATTCCTGGACAGGGAGTTAATGAAAAACTGTTTTTT. Protein product: CASIPGQGVNEKLFF.